The present T cell receptor (beta chain) was sequenced within a study of blood T cell repertoires in COVID-19. At the level of the study: Nucleic acid was either cDNA or gDNA, and it came from T cells, B-cell-depleted T cells, or PBMCs.

The CDR3 is 15 amino acids. V shed 0 bases and J 7 bases; nucleotides not matched to a gene: 6. Germline V CDR1 and CDR2: MNHEY, SVGAGI. Assay: immunoSEQ multiplex PCR; the TCRdb copy retains only in-frame clones and omits some. The data contain about 74,000 clones, approximately 89% of them seen just once; the ten biggest clones take up less than 9%. This clone appeared a single time. The specimen was peripheral blood. The chain links TRBV6-5 to TRBJ1-5, with 7 positions matching TRBD1. This TCR was sampled from a woman of 80 years or more with acute or convalescent COVID-19. CDR3 coding DNA: TGTGCCAGCAGTTACTCGACAGGGAAGGGCCAGCCCCAGCATTTT. This encodes CASSYSTGKGQPQHF.